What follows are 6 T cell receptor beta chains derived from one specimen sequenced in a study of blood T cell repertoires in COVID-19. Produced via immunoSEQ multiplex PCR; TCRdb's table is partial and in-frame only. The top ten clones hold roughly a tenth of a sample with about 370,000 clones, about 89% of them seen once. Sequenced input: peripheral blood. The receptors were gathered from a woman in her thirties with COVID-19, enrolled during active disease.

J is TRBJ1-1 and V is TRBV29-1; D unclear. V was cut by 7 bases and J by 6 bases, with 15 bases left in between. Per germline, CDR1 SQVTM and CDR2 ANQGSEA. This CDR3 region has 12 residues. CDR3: CSALGEGPEAFF. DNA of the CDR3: TGCAGCGCTCTAGGAGAGGGCCCTGAAGCTTTCTTT.

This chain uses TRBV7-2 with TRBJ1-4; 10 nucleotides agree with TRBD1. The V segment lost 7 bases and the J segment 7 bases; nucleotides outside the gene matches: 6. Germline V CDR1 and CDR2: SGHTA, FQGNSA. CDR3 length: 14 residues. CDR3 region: CASTRDRGGEKLFF. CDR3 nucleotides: TGTGCCAGCACCCGGGACAGGGGAGGTGAAAAACTGTTTTTT.

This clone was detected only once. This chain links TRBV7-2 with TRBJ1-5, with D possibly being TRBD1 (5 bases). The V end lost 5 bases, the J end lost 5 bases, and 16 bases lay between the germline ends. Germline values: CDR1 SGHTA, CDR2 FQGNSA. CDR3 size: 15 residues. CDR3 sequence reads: CASSPGPGRHQPQHF. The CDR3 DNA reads TGTGCCAGCAGCCCGGGACCCGGGAGGCATCAGCCCCAGCATTTT.

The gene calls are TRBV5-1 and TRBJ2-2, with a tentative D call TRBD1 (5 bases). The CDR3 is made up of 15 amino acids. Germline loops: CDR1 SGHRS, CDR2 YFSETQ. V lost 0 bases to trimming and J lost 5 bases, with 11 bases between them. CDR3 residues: CASSLAQGGTGELFF. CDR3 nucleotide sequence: TGCGCCAGCAGCTTGGCTCAGGGTGGGACCGGGGAGCTGTTTTTT.

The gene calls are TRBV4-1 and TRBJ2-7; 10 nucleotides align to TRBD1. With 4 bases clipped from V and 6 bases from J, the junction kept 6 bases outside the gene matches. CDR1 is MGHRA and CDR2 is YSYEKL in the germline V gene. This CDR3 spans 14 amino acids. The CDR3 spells CASSPGQGLREQYF. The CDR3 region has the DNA TGCGCCAGCAGCCCGGGACAGGGGTTGCGCGAGCAGTACTTC.

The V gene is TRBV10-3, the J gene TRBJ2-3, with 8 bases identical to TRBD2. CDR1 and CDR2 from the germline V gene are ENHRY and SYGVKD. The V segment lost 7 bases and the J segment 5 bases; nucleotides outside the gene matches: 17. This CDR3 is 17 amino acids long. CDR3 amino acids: CAITLLLQREPKDTQYF. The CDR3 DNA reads TGTGCCATCACCCTTTTACTCCAGCGGGAGCCAAAAGATACGCAGTATTTT.